These 5 T cell receptor beta chains came from one sample sequenced in a study of OX40 agonist ivuxolimab in advanced cancers. Sequenced by immunoSEQ multiplex PCR; TCRdb stores in-frame clones only, minus some. Among roughly 77,000 clones listed, approximately 84% were seen once. The specimen comprised CD4+ or CD8+ T cells sorted from blood, sampled in a trial of the OX40 agonist ivuxolimab. All receptors derive from an adult with an advanced solid tumor such as melanoma, head and neck, liver or kidney cancer.

This chain connects TRBV5-1 to TRBJ1-1; a possible D gene is TRBD1 (6 bases). Per the germline V gene, CDR1 is SGHRS and CDR2 is YFSETQ. Trimming stripped 0 bases from V and 5 bases from J, with 14 bases between. CDR3 length: 15 residues. The CDR3: CASSLVFRGGTEAFF. The CDR3 DNA reads TGCGCCAGCAGCTTGGTATTCAGGGGAGGGACTGAAGCTTTCTTT.

The rearrangement links TRBV19 to TRBJ1-2; D gene ambiguous. The CDR3 length is 16 residues. The germline V gene has CDR1 LNHDA and CDR2 SQIVND (reference sequence). V shed 5 bases and J shed 2 bases, with 18 bases lying between them. CDR3 loop: CASSPSGTERNYGYTF. DNA of the CDR3: TGTGCCAGTAGTCCGTCCGGAACGGAGAGGAACTATGGCTACACCTTC. The whole variable domain, remainder taken from reference TRBV19 and TRBJ1-2, is DGGITQSPKYLFRKEGQNVTLSCEQNLNHDAMYWYRQDPGQGLRLIYYSQIVNDFQKGDIAEGYSVSREKKESFPLTVTSAQKNPTAFYLCASSPSGTERNYGYTFGSGTRLTVV.

This clone occurred a few times. The chain employs TRBV4-3 and TRBJ1-2; a weak D match, TRBD1 (5 bases). The germline V gene encodes CDR1 LGHNA and CDR2 YSLEER. V was cut by 0 bases and J by 8 bases, with 10 bases left in between. The CDR3 sequence is 13 residues long. The CDR3 reads CASSQDAGGGYTF. The CDR3 nucleotides are TGCGCCAGCAGCCAAGACGCCGGGGGAGGCTACACCTTC.

The chain carries TRBV5-1 and TRBJ2-1; TRBD1 matches at 8 bases. The junction had 7 bases not matched to a gene; V was cut back by 0 bases and J by 8 bases. The CDR3 sequence is 15 residues long. Germline V gene data show CDR1 as SGHRS and CDR2 as YFSETQ. CDR3 loop: CASSLVQGAEDEQFF. CDR3 in DNA: TGCGCCAGCAGCTTGGTCCAGGGGGCCGAGGATGAGCAGTTCTTC.

The J gene is TRBJ2-5, the V gene TRBV30; 8 positions agree with TRBD1. The J call may be wrong; the DNA end is better matched by TRBJ2-7. The CDR3 totals 11 residues. Per germline, CDR1 GTSNPN and CDR2 SVGIG (reference sequence). The CDR3 sequence: CAVGTGHEQYF. CDR3 DNA: TGTGCCGTTGGGACAGGCCACGAGCAGTACTTC.